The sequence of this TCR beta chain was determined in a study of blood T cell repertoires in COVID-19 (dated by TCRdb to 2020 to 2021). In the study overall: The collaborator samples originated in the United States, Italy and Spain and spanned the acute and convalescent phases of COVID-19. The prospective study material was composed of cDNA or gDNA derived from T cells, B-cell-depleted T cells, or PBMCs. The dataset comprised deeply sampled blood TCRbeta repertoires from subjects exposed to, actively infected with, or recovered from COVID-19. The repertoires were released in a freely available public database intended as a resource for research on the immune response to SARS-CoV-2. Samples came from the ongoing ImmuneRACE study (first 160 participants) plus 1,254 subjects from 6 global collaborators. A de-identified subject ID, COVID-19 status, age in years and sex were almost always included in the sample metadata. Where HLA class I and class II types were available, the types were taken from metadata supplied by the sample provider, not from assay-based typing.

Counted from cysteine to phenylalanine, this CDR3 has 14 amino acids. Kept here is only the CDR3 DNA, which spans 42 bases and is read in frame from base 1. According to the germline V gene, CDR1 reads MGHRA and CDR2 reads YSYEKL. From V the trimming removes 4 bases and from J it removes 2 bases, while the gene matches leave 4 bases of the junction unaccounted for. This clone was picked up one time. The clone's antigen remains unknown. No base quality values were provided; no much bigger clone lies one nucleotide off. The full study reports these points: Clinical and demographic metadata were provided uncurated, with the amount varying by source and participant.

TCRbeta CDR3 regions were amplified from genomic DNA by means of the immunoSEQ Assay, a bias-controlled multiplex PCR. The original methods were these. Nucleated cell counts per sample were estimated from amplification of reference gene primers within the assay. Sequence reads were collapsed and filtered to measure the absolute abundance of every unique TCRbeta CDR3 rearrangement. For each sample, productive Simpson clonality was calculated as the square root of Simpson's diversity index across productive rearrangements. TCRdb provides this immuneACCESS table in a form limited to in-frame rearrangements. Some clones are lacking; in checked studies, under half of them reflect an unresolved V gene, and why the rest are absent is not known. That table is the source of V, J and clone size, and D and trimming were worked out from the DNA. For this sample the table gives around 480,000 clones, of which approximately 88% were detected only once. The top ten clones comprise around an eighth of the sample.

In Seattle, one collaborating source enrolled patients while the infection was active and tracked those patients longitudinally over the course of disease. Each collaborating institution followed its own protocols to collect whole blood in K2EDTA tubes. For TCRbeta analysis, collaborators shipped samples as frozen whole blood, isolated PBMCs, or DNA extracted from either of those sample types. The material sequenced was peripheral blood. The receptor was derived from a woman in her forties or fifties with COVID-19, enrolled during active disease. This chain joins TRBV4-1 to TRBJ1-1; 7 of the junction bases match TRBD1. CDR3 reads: CASSPGGSNTEAFF. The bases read TGCGCCAGCAGCCCAGGGGGATCCAACACTGAAGCTTTCTTT.